This T cell receptor beta chain came from a study of cytomegalovirus exposure and HLA in healthy donors. Study-level results: Some highly shared sequence variants likely arose as a pipeline artifact. Data from an earlier analysis indicated that most TCR beta V segments were productive either about 90% or about 30% of the time.

Use of 60 Vbeta and 13 Jbeta primers characterized the PCR. Sequencing used immunoSEQ multiplex PCR; TCRdb keeps in-frame clones, though not all of them. Here the sample spans around 130,000 clones, about 76% being singletons. Germline CDR1 is GTSNPN and CDR2 is SVGIG (reference sequence). Trimming at V came to 3 bases and at J to 4 bases, leaving 11 bases not matched to a gene. CDR3 length: 15 amino acids. Comments on this clone: Its target is not known.

The sequenced sample consisted of PBMCs. The sequence was obtained from a man in his forties or fifties in good health and CMV-seropositive. This rearrangement joins TRBV30 to TRBJ1-2, with 7 bases that match TRBD1. CDR3 in DNA: TGTGCCTGGAGCGGCGGGCCAGGGGGTGGCTATGGCTACACCTTC. Encoded protein: CAWSGGPGGGYGYTF.